The entry below gives a single T cell receptor beta chain sequence along with its context. Its antigen is not known. These data are taken from a study of cytomegalovirus exposure and HLA in healthy donors. Whole-study results and caveats: Later analysis demonstrated an association between a missense DCLRE1C variant and TCR beta V- and J-gene trimming. In a later analysis, an Asian-associated ancestry cluster reportedly showed fewer N-insertions than the approximately 610-donor mean.

Germline CDR1 is ENHRY and CDR2 is SYGVKD. V lost 6 bases, J lost 0 bases, and 7 bases stayed unmatched. The CDR3 covers 16 residues. This PCR relied on a set of 60 Vbeta primers and 13 Jbeta primers. How the authors handled the data: Some 10 million of tens of millions of unique TCR beta chains were shared, per a later count. Here immunoSEQ multiplex PCR was the method, and the copy in TCRdb shows in-frame clones only, minus some. V and J calls and clone size follow that table, whereas D and trimming were derived from the DNA. The sample lists about 120,000 clones; about 86% were seen once. The specimen was PBMCs. The sequence derives from a woman under 40 in good health and CMV-seronegative. This chain uses TRBV10-3 with TRBJ1-5, with 8 nucleotides matching TRBD1. In nucleotides, the CDR3 is TGTGCCATCAGCGGGGGGACAGGAGATAGCAATCAGCCCCAGCATTTT. It yields the protein CAISGGTGDSNQPQHF.